This entry lists 18 T cell receptor beta chains sequenced from one sample in a study of CD8+CD57+ T cells in acquired aplastic anemia. Genomic DNA acted as the template from which TCR beta VDJ combination and CDR3 sequence profiling were carried out. TCRdb independently ran MiXCR on the reads; one entry per CDR3 protein. The sample records 450,000 to 600,000 distinct CDR3 sequences, around 30% being singletons. CD8+CD57+ cell expansion had been shown by flow cytometry in patients chosen for sequencing. Source material: sorted CD4+, CD8+, or CD8+CD57+ T cells (not recorded which) from PBMCs. These receptors came from a human donor with aplastic anemia.

This sequence joins TRBV30 and TRBJ1-4; D perhaps matches TRBD1 (6 bases). The ends were cut back, 5 bases at V and 8 bases at J, with 18 bases in the middle. Germline CDR1 GTSNPN, CDR2 SVGIG (reference sequence). The CDR3 is 14 residues long. CDR3 nucleotides: TGTGCCTGGGGTGATGGAGGAGGGGGGGAAAAACTGTTTTTT. It codes for CAWGDGGGGEKLFF.

This clonotype was seen many times. J is TRBJ2-7 and V is TRBV5-1, with TRBD2 matching 9 bases. The junction had 10 bases not matched to a gene; V was cut back by 0 bases and J by 3 bases. Germline lookup yields CDR1 SGHRS and CDR2 YFSETQ. The CDR3 runs 17 residues. The CDR3 bases are TGCGCCAGCAGCTTGGAAGTTCTAGCGGGACAAGGCTACGAGCAGTACTTC. This gives the protein CASSLEVLAGQGYEQYF.

The CDR3 reads CASSLIEVSYEQYF. DNA for the CDR3: TGTGCCAGCAGCCTAATAGAGGTCTCCTACGAGCAGTACTTC. The J gene is TRBJ2-7, the V gene TRBV5-6; the D is unclear. Between the trimmed V and J ends, which lost 4 bases and 0 bases, there was a span of 11 bases. The CDR3 extends over 14 amino acids. CDR1 is SGHDT and CDR2 is YYEEEE in the germline V gene.

This clonotype was observed at least ten times. The chain carries TRBV11-1 and TRBJ1-2; possible D gene TRBD1, 6 bases. This CDR3 spans 15 amino acids. Germline CDR1 SGHAT, CDR2 FQDESV (reference sequence). Deletions cut 5 bases from V and 4 bases from J, with 17 bases between. This CDR3 is CASSKGQGQVYGYTF. In DNA form, the CDR3 reads TGTGCCAGCAGCAAAGGTCAGGGGCAAGTCTATGGCTACACCTTC. The variable domain in full, completed from reference TRBV11-1 and TRBJ1-2, reads EAEVAQSPRYKITEKSQAVAFWCDPISGHATLYWYRQILGQGPELLVQFQDESVVDDSQLPKDRFSAERLKGVDSTLKIQPAELGDSAMYLCASSKGQGQVYGYTFGSGTRLTVV.

As regards this clonotype: A much larger clone lies one base from this, so it may be a read error. The J gene is TRBJ2-7, the V gene TRBV19; TRBD1 agrees at 7 bases. Germline values: CDR1 LNHDA, CDR2 SQIVND (reference sequence). This CDR3 comprises 14 residues. V was clipped by 0 bases and J by 5 bases; unmatched bases: 4. This CDR3 is CASSIDEGAHEQYF. DNA for the CDR3: TGTGCCAGTAGTATAGACGAGGGGGCCCACGAGCAGTACTTC.

This clonotype was counted at least ten times. The chain links TRBV20-1 to TRBJ1-2; D is unresolved. Germline loops: CDR1 DFQATT, CDR2 SNEGSKA (reference sequence). The CDR3 is 12 amino acids. The V gene lost 5 bases and the J gene lost 3 bases, with 10 bases spanning the gap. In DNA, the CDR3 is TGCAGTGCTCCCGCGCTGGACTATGGCTACACCTTC. Protein product: CSAPALDYGYTF.

In this sample, this clonotype turned up many times. The rearrangement links TRBV20-1 to TRBJ2-6, with D perhaps matching TRBD2 (5 bases). Germline values: CDR1 DFQATT, CDR2 SNEGSKA (reference sequence). This CDR3 spans 13 amino acids. As DNA, the CDR3 is TGCAGGGCAGCGGCCTCTGGGGCCAACGTCCTGACTTTC. It is translated as CRAAASGANVLTF.

The rearrangement joins TRBV4-2 to TRBJ1-5; 8 bases fit TRBD1. Germline V gene data show CDR1 as LGHNA and CDR2 as YNFKEQ. V lost 0 bases, J lost 5 bases, and 6 bases stayed unmatched. This CDR3 comprises 16 residues. The CDR3 is CASSQDPRTGHQPQHF. Here the CDR3 DNA reads TGTGCCAGCAGCCAAGATCCAAGGACAGGGCATCAGCCCCAGCATTTT.

This clonotype was seen a few times. The J gene is TRBJ1-5, the V gene TRBV4-2, with D perhaps TRBD1 (5 bases). The CDR3 runs to 15 residues. V gave up 2 bases and J gave up 4 bases, with 12 bases separating them. The V gene's germline CDR1 is LGHNA and CDR2 YNFKEQ. This chain's CDR3 is CASSQPGRTNQPQHF. The CDR3 bases are TGTGCCAGCAGCCAACCAGGACGGACAAATCAGCCCCAGCATTTT.

To note about this clonotype: A single base separates this from a much larger clone, so it may be a read error. The V and J genes are TRBV9 and TRBJ2-2; D is perhaps TRBD2 (5 bases). CDR1 and CDR2 (germline): SGDLS, YYNGEE. CDR3 length: 12 amino acids. CDR3 residues: CASSANSGELLF. As DNA, the CDR3 is TGTGCCAGCAGCGCGAATTCCGGGGAGCTGCTTTTT.

This clonotype was seen a handful of times. The rearrangement uses TRBV4-1 and TRBJ1-5; D is ambiguous. This CDR3 comprises 15 residues. The germline V and J ends were trimmed by 1 base and 0 bases, with 7 bases remaining between them. CDR1 is MGHRA and CDR2 is YSYEKL in the germline V gene. This chain's CDR3 is CASSQVADSNQPQHF. In DNA, the CDR3 is TGCGCCAGCAGCCAAGTAGCAGATAGCAATCAGCCCCAGCATTTT.

The chain recombines TRBV10-3 with TRBJ2-2; D remains unclear. Germline lookup yields CDR1 ENHRY and CDR2 SYGVKD. V lost 10 bases and J 6 bases, leaving 15 bases between the germline ends. This CDR3 comprises 13 residues. The CDR3, as DNA: TGTGCCAGCGAATTTGCCGATGCCGGGGAGCTGTTTTTT. This encodes CASEFADAGELFF.

The V gene is TRBV2, the J gene TRBJ1-2; perhaps TRBD1 as D (5 bases). Germline-derived CDR1 and CDR2 are SNHLY and FYNNEI. V dropped 6 bases and J dropped 3 bases, with 14 bases sitting between them. This CDR3 contains 14 residues. As DNA, the CDR3 is TGTGCCAGCAGCGTAAGGACACAAGACTATGGCTACACCTTC. Translation gives CASSVRTQDYGYTF.

This clonotype was counted a few times. This sequence may be a read error, since a much larger clone differs from it by one base. The chain employs TRBV20-1 and TRBJ2-7, with D perhaps being TRBD1 or TRBD2 (5 bases each). V was clipped by 4 bases and J by 3 bases, with 16 bases between them. CDR3 size: 14 residues. The germline CDR1 and CDR2 sequences are DFQATT and SNEGSKA (reference sequence). The CDR3, as DNA: TGCAGTGCTAAACAGGCGGTGAGCGGCTACGAGCAGTACTTC. Translation: CSAKQAVSGYEQYF.

This clonotype appeared many times. The chain recombines TRBV2 with TRBJ2-7, with D possibly matching TRBD2 (6 bases). CDR1 is SNHLY and CDR2 is FYNNEI in the germline V gene. The V end lost 4 bases, the J end lost 1 base, and 14 bases lay between the germline ends. The CDR3 is 15 residues long. The chain's CDR3 is CASSVGGTDSYEQYF. CDR3 coding DNA: TGTGCCAGCAGTGTGGGCGGGACGGATTCCTACGAGCAGTACTTC. The complete variable domain, with remaining parts taken from reference TRBV2 and TRBJ2-7, reads EPEVTQTPSHQVTQMGQEVILRCVPISNHLYFYWYRQILGQKVEFLVSFYNNEISEKSEIFDDQFSVERPDGSNFTLKIRSTKLEDSAMYFCASSVGGTDSYEQYFGPGTRLTVT.

This clonotype occurred a few times. The chain couples TRBV20-1 to TRBJ2-7, with 8 bases identical to TRBD1. The trim removed 1 base at V and 6 bases at J, leaving 5 bases unmatched. This CDR3 has 13 amino acids. CDR1 is DFQATT, CDR2 SNEGSKA, per germline (reference sequence). The CDR3 is CSARVTGGREQYF. The CDR3 coding sequence is TGCAGTGCTAGAGTTACAGGGGGACGCGAGCAGTACTTC.

This clonotype appeared a few times. The chain is built from TRBV5-1 and TRBJ2-3, with 8 bases aligning to TRBD2. Germline V gene sequence: CDR1 SGHRS, CDR2 YFSETQ. Trimming at V came to 4 bases and at J to 3 bases, leaving 10 bases not matched to a gene. The CDR3 totals 16 residues. Written as DNA, the CDR3 is TGCGCCAGCAGCCCCCGGACTAGCTCGAGGACAGATACGCAGTATTTT. Translated, it gives CASSPRTSSRTDTQYF. Supplemented by reference TRBV5-1 and TRBJ2-3, the full variable domain reads KAGVTQTPRYLIKTRGQQVTLSCSPISGHRSVSWYQQTPGQGLQFLFEYFSETQRNKGNFPGRFSGRQFSNSRSEMNVSTLELGDSALYLCASSPRTSSRTDTQYFGPGTRLTVL.

The rearrangement uses TRBV3-1 and TRBJ2-7, with D possibly being TRBD2 (6 bases). The CDR3 has 13 amino acids. V was cut by 4 bases and J by 5 bases, with 12 bases left in between. The germline V gene has CDR1 LGHDT and CDR2 YNNKEL (reference sequence). Written as DNA, the CDR3 is TGTGCCAGCAGCCCCGCGGGACTGCACGAGCAGTACTTC. Translating it yields CASSPAGLHEQYF.